This T cell receptor (beta chain) comes out of a study of tissue T cells after allogeneic stem cell transplantation. Study information: Tissue samples with histologically apparent lymphocytes on H&E review were prioritized for sequencing.

CDR3 length: 19 residues. CDR1 and CDR2 (germline): LNHDA, SQIVND (reference sequence). V shed 3 bases and J shed 0 bases, with 21 bases lying between them. Generated by immunoSEQ multiplex PCR, the TCRdb table keeps only in-frame clones and is missing some. Counted here are tens of thousands of clones, 73% occurring once; the ten biggest clones make up over 6%. The V and J genes are TRBV19 and TRBJ1-5; D ambiguous. This TCR was recovered from an older female donor with lung cancer. The input for sequencing was tissue from the ileum, taken at autopsy. CDR3 sequence: CASSIWSVSASYSNQPQHF. CDR3 nucleotides: TGTGCCAGTAGTATTTGGTCGGTGTCAGCCTCCTATAGCAATCAGCCCCAGCATTTT.